The sample holds many counts of the clone carrying this TCR beta chain. The CDR3 is made up of 15 amino acids. From germline, CDR1 is MDHEN and CDR2 SYDVKM. Deletions cut 3 bases from V and 0 bases from J, with 12 bases between. This specimen comes from a study of blood T cell repertoires in COVID-19. Study-wide background: Samples taken during acute and convalescent COVID-19 were collected in the United States, Italy and Spain. T cells, B-cell-depleted T cells, or PBMCs supplied cDNA or gDNA.

Original data processing: Reference gene primer amplification yielded estimated nucleated cell counts. TCRdb's table, derived via immunoSEQ multiplex PCR, lists solely in-frame clones and lacks some. V, J and clone size reflect that table, while D and trimming were determined from the DNA. The repertoire holds 95,000 or so clones, with less than 85% as singletons. This chain uses TRBV28 with TRBJ2-7; possible D gene TRBD1, 6 bases. This TCR came from a human donor in a cohort sampled during active COVID-19. Sequencing used peripheral blood. The CDR3 spells CASSLTGIASYEQYF. The CDR3 DNA follows: TGTGCCAGCAGTTTGACAGGAATAGCCTCCTACGAGCAGTACTTC.